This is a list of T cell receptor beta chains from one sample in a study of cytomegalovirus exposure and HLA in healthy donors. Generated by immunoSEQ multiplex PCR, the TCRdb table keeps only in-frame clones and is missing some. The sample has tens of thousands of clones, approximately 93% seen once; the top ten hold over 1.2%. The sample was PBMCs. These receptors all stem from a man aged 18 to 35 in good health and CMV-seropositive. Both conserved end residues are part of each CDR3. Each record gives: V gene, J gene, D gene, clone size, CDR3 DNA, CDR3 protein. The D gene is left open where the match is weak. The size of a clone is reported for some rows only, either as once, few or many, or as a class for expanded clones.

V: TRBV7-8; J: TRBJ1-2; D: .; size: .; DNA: TGTGCCAGCAGCGCCCGGGATAAGGGCTACACCTTC; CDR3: CASSARDKGYTF
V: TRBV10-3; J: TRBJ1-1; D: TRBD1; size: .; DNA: TGTGCCATCAGTACCGGGACAGGGGTGACTGAAGCTTTCTTT; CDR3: CAISTGTGVTEAFF
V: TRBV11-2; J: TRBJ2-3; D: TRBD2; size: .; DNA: TGTGCCAGCAGCTTAGTTGCTAGCGGGAGGATCGCAGATACGCAGTATTTT; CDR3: CASSLVASGRIADTQYF
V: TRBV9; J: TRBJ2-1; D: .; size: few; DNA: TGTGCCAGCAATACGGGTGGCGAGGACAGAGGGCAGTTCTTC; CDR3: CASNTGGEDRGQFF
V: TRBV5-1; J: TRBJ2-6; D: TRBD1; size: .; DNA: TGCGCCAGCAGCTTACCTTCGACAGGGGCGCGACCTGGGGCCAACGTCCTGACTTTC; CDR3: CASSLPSTGARPGANVLTF
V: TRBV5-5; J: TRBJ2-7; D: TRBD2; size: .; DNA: TGTGCCAGCAGCTTGGCTATCCGTTCCGGGGGGGCTCGCGAGCAGTACTTC; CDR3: CASSLAIRSGGAREQYF
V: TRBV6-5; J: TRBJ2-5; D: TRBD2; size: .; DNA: TGTGCCAGCAGCAGGAGCGGGAGGGGTCAAGAGACCCAGTACTTC; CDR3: CASSRSGRGQETQYF
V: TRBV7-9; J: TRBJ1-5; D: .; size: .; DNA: TGTGCCAGCAGCTTAGACCAGGGGATAGGCAATCAGCCCCAGCATTTT; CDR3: CASSLDQGIGNQPQHF
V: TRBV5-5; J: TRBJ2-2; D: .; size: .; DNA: TGTGCCAGCAGCTTGGCCGCGACAGCGAACACCGGGGAGCTGTTTTTT; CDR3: CASSLAATANTGELFF
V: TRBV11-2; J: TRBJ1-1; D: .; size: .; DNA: TGTGCCAGCAGCTTAGATTTCCGCAGGGGTTCTGAAGCTTTCTTT; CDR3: CASSLDFRRGSEAFF
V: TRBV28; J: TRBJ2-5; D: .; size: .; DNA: TGTGCCAGCAGTCTCCTTTTACAGGGTTCGGCCGAGACCCAGTACTTC; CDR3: CASSLLLQGSAETQYF
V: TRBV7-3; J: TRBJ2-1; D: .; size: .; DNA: TGTGCCAGCAGCTTAAGCGGCGAGCAGTTCTTC; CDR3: CASSLSGEQFF
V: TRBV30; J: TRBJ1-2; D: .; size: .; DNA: TGTGCCTGGAGCCACCGGGGGTCGCGGGGCTACACCTTC; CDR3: CAWSHRGSRGYTF
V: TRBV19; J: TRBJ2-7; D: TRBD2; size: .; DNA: TGTGCCAGTAGCGGGACTAGCCCTTCCTACGAGCAGTACTTC; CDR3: CASSGTSPSYEQYF
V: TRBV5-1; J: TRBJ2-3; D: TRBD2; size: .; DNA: TGCGCCAGCCGCCCACTAGCGGGGGCCATCACAGATACGCAGTATTTT; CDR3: CASRPLAGAITDTQYF
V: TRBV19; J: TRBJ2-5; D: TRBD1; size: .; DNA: TGTGCCAGTAGTCCTCTGGGACAGGGAAACCAAGAGACCCAGTACTTC; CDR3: CASSPLGQGNQETQYF
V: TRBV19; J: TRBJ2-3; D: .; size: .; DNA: TGTGCCAGTTCTTCTCAACGGGACTCCCGGTTCCCAGATACGCAGTATTTT; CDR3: CASSSQRDSRFPDTQYF
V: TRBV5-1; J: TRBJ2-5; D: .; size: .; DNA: TGCGCCAGCTCTATACAGCTCCAAGAGACCCAGTACTTC; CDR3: CASSIQLQETQYF
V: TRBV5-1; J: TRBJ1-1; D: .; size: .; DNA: TGCGCCAGCAGCTCCCCATTCGCGGGGGGGGCCACTGAAGCTTTCTTT; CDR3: CASSSPFAGGATEAFF
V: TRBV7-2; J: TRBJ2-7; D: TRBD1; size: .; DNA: TGTGCCAGCAGCATATCAGGGGGAGCCTACGAGCAGTACTTC; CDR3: CASSISGGAYEQYF
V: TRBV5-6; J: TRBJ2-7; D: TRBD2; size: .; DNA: TGTGCCAGCAGCTTAGGGGTCGGGGGGGCCTCCTACGAGCAGTACTTC; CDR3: CASSLGVGGASYEQYF
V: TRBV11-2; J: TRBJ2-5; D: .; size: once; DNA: TGTGCCAGCACCCTTGCTTTACAGGGAGAGACCCAGTACTTC; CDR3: CASTLALQGETQYF
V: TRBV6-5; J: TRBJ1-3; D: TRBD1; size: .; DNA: TGTGCCAGCAGTTACGGACAGGGTGGAAACACCATATATTTT; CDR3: CASSYGQGGNTIYF
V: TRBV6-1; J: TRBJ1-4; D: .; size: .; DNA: TGTGCCAGCAGTGAATTGCTAAATGAAAAACTGTTTTTT; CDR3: CASSELLNEKLFF
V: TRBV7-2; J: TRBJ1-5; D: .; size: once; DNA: TGTGCCAGCAGCTTAGTTCTGGGAGAGAATCAGCCCCAGCATTTT; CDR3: CASSLVLGENQPQHF
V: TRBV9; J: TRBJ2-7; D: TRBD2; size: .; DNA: TGTGCCAGCAGCGCCGGACTAGCGGCCTCCTACGAGCAGTACTTC; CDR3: CASSAGLAASYEQYF
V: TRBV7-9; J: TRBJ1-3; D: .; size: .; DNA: TGTGCCAGCAGCTTTCAGACAACCTCTGGAAACACCATATATTTT; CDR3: CASSFQTTSGNTIYF
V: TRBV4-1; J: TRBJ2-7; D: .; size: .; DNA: TGCGCCAGCAGCTCCCAGACTCCCCCGCGGGTATACGAGCAGTACTTC; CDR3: CASSSQTPPRVYEQYF
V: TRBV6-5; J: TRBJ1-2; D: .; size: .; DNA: TGTGCCAGCAGTTACTCTACAGGGAGGGACTATGGCTACACCTTC; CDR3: CASSYSTGRDYGYTF